Listed here are 4 T cell receptor beta chains from one sample, sequenced in a study of PD-1 blockade in classical Hodgkin lymphoma. Relapse was seen in all patients after autologous stem cell transplantation, and brentuximab vedotin exposure was variable. The table came from immunoSEQ multiplex PCR; TCRdb's copy has only in-frame clones and leaves some out. Counted here are about 100,000 clones, around 89% occurring once; the ten biggest clones make up approximately 6.3%. The sample here was peripheral blood mononuclear cells (PBMCs), taken before the second cycle of nivolumab. These receptors were obtained from a human donor with classical Hodgkin lymphoma.

The sample holds a few counts of this clone. The V gene is TRBV27, the J gene TRBJ2-7; D may be TRBD2 (7 bases). The V end was cut by 5 bases, the J end by 2 bases, with 16 bases between. Germline loops: CDR1 MNHEY, CDR2 SMNVEV (reference sequence). The CDR3 is made up of 15 amino acids. CDR3 sequence reads: CASSRKGGGTYEQYF. Here the CDR3 DNA reads TGTGCCAGCAGTCGAAAGGGGGGGGGAACCTACGAGCAGTACTTC.

The V gene is TRBV18, the J gene TRBJ2-7, with D possibly matching TRBD1 (6 bases). V was pared by 3 bases and J by 5 bases, with 8 bases between. The CDR3 is 12 amino acids. From germline, CDR1 is KGHSH and CDR2 LQKENI. CDR3 region: CASSPKGDEQYF. The CDR3 bases are TGTGCCAGCTCACCCAAGGGGGACGAGCAGTACTTC. Filled out from reference TRBV18 and TRBJ2-7, the complete variable domain reads NAGVMQNPRHLVRRRGQEARLRCSPMKGHSHVYWYRQLPEEGLKFMVYLQKENIIDESGMPKERFSAEFPKEGPSILRIQQVVRGDSAAYFCASSPKGDEQYFGPGTRLTVT.

This sequence joins TRBV7-3 and TRBJ2-1, with D perhaps matching TRBD2 (6 bases). V was pared by 1 base and J by 2 bases, with 9 bases between. The CDR3 spans 15 residues. Germline assignment: CDR1 SGHTA and CDR2 FQGTGA. Written as DNA, the CDR3 is TGTGCCAGCAGCTTAAACCGGGAGACCTACAATGAGCAGTTCTTC. Its protein is CASSLNRETYNEQFF.

The chain links TRBV6-5 to TRBJ1-4, with TRBD1 identical over 7 bases. The CDR3 contains 12 residues. The V segment lost 6 bases and the J segment 5 bases; nucleotides outside the gene matches: 0. Germline V lookup: CDR1 MNHEY, CDR2 SVGAGI. CDR3 nucleotides: TGTGCCAGCAGGACAGGGAATGAAAAACTGTTTTTT. This sequence encodes CASRTGNEKLFF.